The 7 T cell receptor beta chains reported below all come from one sample, sequenced in a study of regulatory T cells in long-lasting Graves disease. Time point here: newly diagnosed GD, antithyroid drugs for less than 3 months. Researchers made the TCR library from RNA that was extracted from PBMCs. For TCR beta, libraries came from iRepertoire HTBI primers and Arm-PCR of CDR3 regions. A single record per CDR3 protein comes from TCRdb applying MiXCR to the multiplex PCR reads. The data hold about 440,000 distinct CDR3 sequences, with roughly 15% observed a single time. Separately, the same data were catalogued under a study of T cells in Graves' hyperthyroidism and ophthalmopathy.

This material consisted of peripheral blood mononuclear cells (PBMCs), taken at new diagnosis, from a patient treated with antithyroid drugs. The source of these receptors is a woman under 30 with Graves disease.

Many counts were recorded for this clonotype. V is TRBV7-8 and J is TRBJ2-7; D perhaps matches TRBD2 (5 bases). V gave up 1 base and J gave up 2 bases, with 12 bases separating them. Germline CDR1 SGHVS, CDR2 FQNEAQ. The CDR3 has 15 residues. The DNA of the CDR3 is TGTGCCAGCAGCTTAGGACTAAACAGACCCTACGAGCAGTACTTC. Its protein is CASSLGLNRPYEQYF.

The sample holds many counts of this clonotype. The rearrangement links TRBV29-1 to TRBJ2-5, with D uncertain. The V end was cut by 4 bases, the J end by 4 bases, with 16 bases between. Per the germline V gene, CDR1 is SQVTM and CDR2 is ANQGSEA. There are 14 residues in the CDR3. CDR3 DNA sequence: TGCAGCGTTGGGGTCCGGCGATCTTTAGAGACCCAGTACTTC. This gives the protein CSVGVRRSLETQYF.

This clonotype was seen many times. This sequence joins TRBV7-6 and TRBJ1-1; the D gene is possibly TRBD1 (5 bases). The CDR3 loop spans 14 amino acids. The V end lost 3 bases, the J end lost 0 bases, and 8 bases lay between the germline ends. Germline CDR1 and CDR2: SGHVS and FNYEAQ. CDR3 amino acids: CASSLNRLNTEAFF. CDR3 bases: TGTGCCAGCAGCTTGAACAGGCTGAACACTGAAGCTTTCTTT.

This clonotype was counted at least ten times. The chain is built from TRBV9 and TRBJ1-1, with D tentatively TRBD1 (5 bases). V lost 3 bases and J 2 bases, leaving 23 bases between the germline ends. Germline CDR1 SGDLS, CDR2 YYNGEE. The CDR3 has 18 residues. The CDR3 protein is CASSAGGGSPPINTEAFF. The CDR3 region has the DNA TGTGCCAGCAGCGCCGGTGGGGGTTCCCCTCCGATTAACACTGAAGCTTTCTTT.

The chain joins TRBV29-1 to TRBJ1-1, with D possibly being TRBD1 (6 bases). V was cut by 2 bases and J by 5 bases, with 12 bases left in between. The germline V gene has CDR1 SQVTM and CDR2 ANQGSEA. The CDR3 spans 13 residues. Here the CDR3 reads CSVELQGHTEAFF. DNA for the CDR3: TGCAGCGTTGAACTACAGGGCCATACTGAAGCTTTCTTT.

In its sample, this clonotype was seen a few times. CDR3 amino acids: CARKEDTQYF. The CDR3 region has the DNA TGTGCCAGGAAAGAAGATACGCAGTATTTT. The J gene is TRBJ2-3, the V gene TRBV6-2 or TRBV6-3, with unresolved D. Trimming took off 9 bases at V and 5 bases at J, with 6 bases between the two ends. The CDR3 is 10 residues long. Germline CDR1 MNHEY, CDR2 SVGEGT.

This clonotype has only a few counts. The V call is TRBV7-2, the J call TRBJ1-2; a weak D match, TRBD1 (5 bases). CDR1 and CDR2 (germline): SGHTA, FQGNSA. The CDR3 spans 12 residues. Trimming took 5 bases from V and 8 from J, leaving 12 bases between them. The CDR3 loop is CASSLVGGGYTF. DNA for the CDR3: TGTGCCAGCAGCCTGGTTGGGGGGGGCTACACCTTC.